One and the same sample provided the 32 T cell receptor beta chains below, sequenced in a study of T-cell reconstitution after alpha-beta-depleted transplantation in children. The TCRbeta library incorporated unique molecular identifiers. TCRdb re-analysed the PCR reads in MiXCR, keeping a single row per CDR3 protein. The sample records approximately 510,000 distinct CDR3 sequences, around 17% being singletons. The sequencing here drew on PBMCs from the stem cell graft donor, taken from the stem cell graft. Every receptor here comes from a human donor who donated a stem cell graft to a child with acute lymphoblastic leukemia.

This clonotype has more than one count but fewer than ten. The J gene is TRBJ2-1, the V gene TRBV29-1, with D uncertain. Trimming left V 0 bases short and J 4 bases short, with 16 bases between. CDR3 size: 16 residues. CDR1 is SQVTM, CDR2 ANQGSEA, per germline. This chain's CDR3 is CSVEDPGHLRYNEQFF. CDR3 coding DNA: TGCAGCGTTGAAGATCCTGGGCACCTTAGATACAATGAGCAGTTCTTC.

This chain joins TRBV11-2 and TRBJ2-1; D not resolved. The V gene lost 0 bases and the J gene lost 3 bases, with 6 bases spanning the gap. The CDR3 totals 14 residues. The germline gives CDR1 SGHAT, CDR2 FQNNGV. For the CDR3, the DNA is TGTGCCAGCAGCTTAGAGGTCGGCTACAATGAGCAGTTCTTC. This sequence encodes CASSLEVGYNEQFF.

This clonotype was observed a few times. The chain links TRBV20-1 to TRBJ2-3; 11 nucleotides match TRBD2. V dropped 6 bases and J dropped 3; count of bases not matched to a gene: 11. There are 16 residues in the CDR3. Germline V gene data show CDR1 as DFQATT and CDR2 as SNEGSKA (reference sequence). The DNA for the CDR3 is TGCAGTGCGGGCGGGCTAGCGGGAGGAGGGACAGATACGCAGTATTTT. Translating gives CSAGGLAGGGTDTQYF.

J is TRBJ2-1 and V is TRBV5-1; 9 bases fit TRBD2. Trimming at V came to 2 bases and at J to 8 bases, leaving 8 bases not matched to a gene. The germline V gene encodes CDR1 SGHRS and CDR2 YFSETQ. CDR3 size: 15 residues. DNA of the CDR3: TGCGCCAGCAGCTTTATAGCGGGAGCTAGCGATGAGCAGTTCTTC. It specifies CASSFIAGASDEQFF.

The V call is TRBV12-3 or TRBV12-4, the J call TRBJ1-6; tentative D call: TRBD1 (6 bases). CDR3 length equals 15 residues. V gave up 6 bases and J gave up 5 bases, with 14 bases separating them. In nucleotides, the CDR3 is TGTGCCAGCAGACGGAGGACAGCGGATAATTCACCCCTCCACTTT. As protein: CASRRRTADNSPLHF.

This chain connects TRBV12-3 or TRBV12-4 to TRBJ2-5, with a possible D match to TRBD1 (6 bases). Trimming took 2 bases from V and 3 from J, leaving 13 bases between them. This CDR3 comprises 15 residues. CDR3 sequence (DNA): TGTGCCAGCAGTTTACGGGCAGGGGCCGAAGAGACCCAGTACTTC. This sequence encodes CASSLRAGAEETQYF.

This clonotype was counted between two and nine times. This chain joins TRBV20-1 and TRBJ2-7; 8 positions match TRBD1. The CDR3 length is 12 residues. The germline V gene encodes CDR1 DFQATT and CDR2 SNEGSKA (reference sequence). V trimming: 6 bases; J trimming: 0 bases; junction bases outside the gene matches: 1. CDR3 amino acids: CSADRGSYEQYF. As DNA, the CDR3 is TGCAGTGCCGACAGGGGCTCCTACGAGCAGTACTTC.

This clonotype was counted between two and nine times. V is TRBV12-3 or TRBV12-4 and J is TRBJ2-1, with 8 bases identical to TRBD2. V shed 5 bases, J shed 4 bases, and the junction held 10 bases outside the gene matches. The CDR3 runs to 16 residues. The CDR3 region is CASSPQGAGAYNEQFF. The CDR3 DNA is TGTGCCAGCAGTCCCCAGGGAGCGGGAGCTTACAATGAGCAGTTCTTC.

This clonotype has ten or more counts. V is TRBV7-9 and J is TRBJ2-7, with unresolved D. The V and J ends lost 5 bases and 0 bases respectively, with 8 bases between them. The V gene's germline CDR1 is SEHNR and CDR2 FQNEAQ (reference sequence). This CDR3 is built from 13 residues. DNA of the CDR3: TGTGCCAGCAGCAGCCGGGCCTCCTACGAGCAGTACTTC. Translation: CASSSRASYEQYF.

The V call is TRBV2, the J call TRBJ1-6; D unclear. CDR3 length: 11 residues. Germline CDR1 SNHLY, CDR2 FYNNEI. V lost 2 bases and J 14 bases, leaving 7 bases between the germline ends. DNA of the CDR3: TGTGCCAGCAGTGAATCCGATGCCCTCCACTTT. Amino acid sequence: CASSESDALHF.

This clonotype was observed a handful of times. This sequence joins TRBV9 and TRBJ1-2; 7 bases are shared with TRBD1. The CDR3 sequence is 12 residues long. Trimming cost V 4 bases and J 10 bases; bases outside gene matches: 7. Germline V lookup: CDR1 SGDLS, CDR2 YYNGEE. The CDR3 is CASSRQGSVYTF. CDR3 nucleotide sequence: TGTGCCAGCAGCAGACAGGGATCGGTCTACACCTTC.

In this sample, this clonotype turned up a few times. CDR3 amino acids: CASSGYSDTQYF. As DNA, the CDR3 is TGTGCCAGCAGTGGATACTCCGATACGCAGTATTTT. V usage is TRBV2 and J usage is TRBJ2-3; no reliable D call. Trimming took 4 bases from V and 6 from J, leaving 8 bases between them. Germline CDR1 reads SNHLY; CDR2 reads FYNNEI. The length of the CDR3 is 12 residues.

The chain couples TRBV29-1 to TRBJ2-1; a weak D match, TRBD2 (6 bases). The V gene's germline CDR1 is SQVTM and CDR2 ANQGSEA. V gave up 5 bases and J gave up 6 bases, with 20 bases separating them. The CDR3 is made up of 15 amino acids. The CDR3 region has the DNA TGCAGCGTTCGGGTAGCGGCCCTCAGCAGCAATGAGCAGTTCTTC. Amino acids: CSVRVAALSSNEQFF.

This clonotype was seen more than once but under ten times. This chain links TRBV28 with TRBJ2-7; 10 bases are shared with TRBD1. After removal of 8 bases from V and 1 base from J, the junction contained 8 bases not matched to a gene. Germline V lookup: CDR1 MDHEN, CDR2 SYDVKM. The CDR3 is made up of 15 amino acids. The CDR3 bases are TGTGCCAGCGGGATCCCGGGACAGGGGTCCTACGAGCAGTACTTC. This codes for CASGIPGQGSYEQYF.

The V and J genes are TRBV9 and TRBJ1-1, with 8 nucleotides matching TRBD1. The CDR3 covers 14 residues. The germline V gene encodes CDR1 SGDLS and CDR2 YYNGEE. After removal of 0 bases from V and 4 bases from J, the junction contained 2 bases not matched to a gene. The CDR3: CASSVGDRGTEAFF. As DNA, the CDR3 is TGTGCCAGCAGCGTAGGTGACAGGGGCACTGAAGCTTTCTTT.

V usage is TRBV20-1 and J usage is TRBJ2-3, with a tentative D call TRBD2 (5 bases). The CDR3 runs 15 residues. V gave up 5 bases and J gave up 0 bases, with 15 bases separating them. The germline V gene encodes CDR1 DFQATT and CDR2 SNEGSKA (reference sequence). CDR3 in amino acids: CSAYDRGYSTDTQYF. The CDR3 DNA reads as TGCAGTGCTTATGACCGGGGTTATAGCACAGATACGCAGTATTTT.

V usage is TRBV5-1 and J usage is TRBJ1-2, with a weak D call TRBD1 (6 bases). The CDR3 is 16 amino acids. V was pared by 3 bases and J by 8 bases, with 23 bases between. CDR1 and CDR2 (germline): SGHRS, YFSETQ. The chain's CDR3 is CASSSYRESRGNGYTF. Here the CDR3 DNA reads TGCGCCAGCAGCTCCTACAGGGAGTCCCGAGGTAACGGCTACACCTTC.

This clonotype was picked up a small number of times. In DNA form, the CDR3 reads TGCGCCAGCAGCCAACCTTTGACAGGGGTCTATGGCTACACCTTC. This translates into CASSQPLTGVYGYTF. This chain links TRBV4-1 with TRBJ1-2, with TRBD1 matching over 8 bases. J was trimmed by 4 bases and V by 2 bases; bases with no gene match: 6. Germline values: CDR1 MGHRA, CDR2 YSYEKL. The CDR3 covers 15 residues.

This CDR3 reads CASSFYPPAHSSPLHF. CDR3 DNA sequence: TGTGCCAGCAGTTTTTATCCTCCGGCTCACTCGTCACCCCTCCACTTT. The J gene is TRBJ1-6, the V gene TRBV12-3 or TRBV12-4, with unresolved D. The CDR3 has 16 amino acids. V lost 3 bases and J lost 10, with 19 bases in between.

In its sample, this clonotype was seen a few times. The genes are TRBV12-3 or TRBV12-4 and TRBJ2-1, with 7 bases that match TRBD1. CDR3 length: 14 amino acids. V was clipped by 7 bases and J by 4 bases; unmatched bases: 7. The CDR3 region has the DNA TGTGCCAGCACTGAGACAGGGACATACAATGAGCAGTTCTTC. Translating gives CASTETGTYNEQFF.

This clonotype appeared a few times. The chain carries TRBV20-1 and TRBJ1-2; the D gene is possibly TRBD1 (6 bases). Trimming removed 6 bases at V and 4 bases at J, with 15 bases between. CDR1 and CDR2 (germline): DFQATT, SNEGSKA (reference sequence). The CDR3 sequence is 13 residues long. In nucleotides, the CDR3 is TGCAGTGCCCCTGCCAGGGGATTCTATGGCTACACCTTC. It translates to CSAPARGFYGYTF.

On this clonotype itself: Compared with germline, one end of the junction differs, possibly owing to a read error. The chain couples TRBV5-1 to TRBJ2-3, with 9 bases that match TRBD1. Germline V lookup: CDR1 SGHRS, CDR2 YFSETQ. The CDR3 has 15 residues. The CDR3 DNA sequence: TGCGCCAGCAGTTTGGGACAGGGAAACACAGATACGCAGTATTTT. Translating it yields CASSLGQGNTDTQYF.

This clonotype was picked up many times. The chain uses TRBV5-1 and TRBJ2-5; 7 nucleotides agree with TRBD2. CDR1 SGHRS and CDR2 YFSETQ come from the germline V gene. This CDR3 is built from 15 residues. The trim removed 6 bases at V and 3 bases at J, leaving 11 bases unmatched. This chain's CDR3 is CASTPPRAGEETQYF. Here the CDR3 DNA reads TGCGCCAGCACCCCACCTCGGGCGGGAGAAGAGACCCAGTACTTC. Full variable domain (remainder filled in from reference TRBV5-1 and TRBJ2-5): KAGVTQTPRYLIKTRGQQVTLSCSPISGHRSVSWYQQTPGQGLQFLFEYFSETQRNKGNFPGRFSGRQFSNSRSEMNVSTLELGDSALYLCASTPPRAGEETQYFGPGTRLLVL.

There are a few counts of this clonotype. In nucleotides, the CDR3 is TGTGCCAGCAGCTACCAGCTAGCGGACAGAGATTCACCCCTCCACTTT. This encodes CASSYQLADRDSPLHF. The chain has TRBV5-6 and TRBJ1-6; D is perhaps TRBD1 (6 bases). The germline V gene encodes CDR1 SGHDT and CDR2 YYEEEE. Between the trimmed V and J ends, which lost 3 bases and 8 bases, there was a span of 18 bases. This CDR3 comprises 16 residues.

The chain combines TRBV2 with TRBJ2-5; D is ambiguous. V lost 3 bases and J lost 5, with 10 bases in between. CDR3 length: 13 residues. CDR1 is SNHLY, CDR2 FYNNEI, per germline. Here the CDR3 DNA reads TGTGCCAGCAGTGACCCCGGCGTGGAGACCCAGTACTTC. Translated, it gives CASSDPGVETQYF. Combining the CDR3 with reference TRBV2 and TRBJ2-5 gives the whole variable domain EPEVTQTPSHQVTQMGQEVILRCVPISNHLYFYWYRQILGQKVEFLVSFYNNEISEKSEIFDDQFSVERPDGSNFTLKIRSTKLEDSAMYFCASSDPGVETQYFGPGTRLLVL.

The chain links TRBV7-2 to TRBJ2-1; 11 nucleotides align to TRBD2. Looked up from germline, CDR1 is SGHTA and CDR2 is FQGNSA. The CDR3 runs to 15 residues. Unmatched junction bases numbered 4, after V lost 5 bases and J lost 4 bases. For the CDR3, the DNA is TGTGCCAGCAGCCCCGCTAGCGGGAGGTACAATGAGCAGTTCTTC. It codes for CASSPASGRYNEQFF.

J is TRBJ1-1 and V is TRBV12-3 or TRBV12-4; possible D gene TRBD1, 5 bases. V was shortened by 5 bases and J by 3 bases, with 13 bases between the two germline ends. The CDR3 runs to 14 residues. CDR3: CASSTRGFDTEAFF. CDR3 nucleotide sequence: TGTGCCAGCAGTACCCGGGGGTTCGACACTGAAGCTTTCTTT.

This chain links TRBV7-7 with TRBJ1-1; D is uncertain. The CDR3 contains 13 residues. CDR1 SSHAT and CDR2 FNYEAQ come from the germline V gene (reference sequence). Trimming shortened V by 5 bases and J by 3 bases, and 10 bases separated the two germline ends. The CDR3, as DNA: TGTGCCAGCAGCCCGTCCATTTACACTGAAGCTTTCTTT. It yields the protein CASSPSIYTEAFF.

This clonotype was found a few times. The V call is TRBV18, the J call TRBJ2-3, with 7 bases fitting TRBD2. The CDR3 is made up of 16 amino acids. J gave up 0 bases and V 3 bases, and 6 bases lay outside the gene matches. Germline V gives CDR1 KGHSH, CDR2 LQKENI. The CDR3 reads CASSPLDSGSTDTQYF. The CDR3 DNA sequence: TGTGCCAGCTCACCCTTGGATAGCGGGAGCACAGATACGCAGTATTTT.

This rearrangement joins TRBV15 to TRBJ1-1; D is uncertain. Trimming took 3 bases from V and 7 from J, leaving 9 bases between them. Looked up from germline, CDR1 is LNHNV and CDR2 is YYDKDF (reference sequence). There are 12 residues in the CDR3. The CDR3, as DNA: TGTGCCACCAGCAGGTTGTCGGGTGAAGCTTTCTTT. Protein product: CATSRLSGEAFF.

This clonotype was picked up many times. The chain joins TRBV20-1 to TRBJ2-6; 14 nucleotides agree with TRBD2. The CDR3 is made up of 18 amino acids. With V trimmed by 5 bases and J by 3 bases, 9 bases remained unmatched. Germline V gene sequence: CDR1 DFQATT, CDR2 SNEGSKA (reference sequence). This CDR3 reads CSAPSGLAGEFGANVLTF. As DNA, the CDR3 is TGCAGTGCTCCTTCGGGACTAGCGGGAGAGTTTGGGGCCAACGTCCTGACTTTC.

J is TRBJ1-5 and V is TRBV27; 7 nucleotides agree with TRBD1. The trim removed 6 bases at V and 3 bases at J, leaving 8 bases unmatched. The CDR3 is 15 residues long. Germline CDR1 and CDR2: MNHEY and SMNVEV (reference sequence). CDR3 nucleotide sequence: TGTGCCAGCAGGCCGGGACAGTACGTCAATCAGCCCCAGCATTTT. Protein product: CASRPGQYVNQPQHF.